A single sample is the source of the 13 T cell receptor beta chains below, sequenced in a study of shared clonotypes between healthy human individuals. TCRdb's table, derived via immunoSEQ multiplex PCR, lists solely in-frame clones and lacks some. The table has 950,000 to 1,300,000 clones, 60% to 80% seen once. Sequencing input: memory CD4+ T cells sorted from blood. As for subset: CD45RA-negative fraction. Receptors were obtained from a man between 18 and 35 years old in good health.

The sample holds a few counts of this clone. The chain combines TRBV2 with TRBJ2-5; D remains ambiguous. The CDR3 sequence is 16 residues long. Trimming shortened V by 0 bases and J by 1 base, and 12 bases separated the two germline ends. Per the germline V gene, CDR1 is SNHLY and CDR2 is FYNNEI. The CDR3 region is CASSEAGWQFQETQYF. The CDR3 nucleotides read TGTGCCAGCAGTGAAGCGGGGTGGCAATTCCAAGAGACCCAGTACTTC.

V and J are TRBV5-6 and TRBJ2-5; TRBD2 matches 11 bases. Germline V gives CDR1 SGHDT, CDR2 YYEEEE. V lost 4 bases, J lost 5 bases, and 4 bases stayed unmatched. This CDR3 comprises 14 residues. Written as DNA, the CDR3 is TGTGCCAGCAGCGCCACTAGCGGGAGCGAGACCCAGTACTTC. Translated, it gives CASSATSGSETQYF. Using reference TRBV5-6 and TRBJ2-5 for the parts outside the CDR3, the full variable domain is DAGVTQSPTHLIKTRGQQVTLRCSPKSGHDTVSWYQQALGQGPQFIFQYYEEEERQRGNFPDRFSGHQFPNYSSELNVNALLLGDSALYLCASSATSGSETQYFGPGTRLLVL.

This clone was seen more than once but under ten times. This chain joins TRBV6-5 and TRBJ1-3; D ambiguous. CDR1 and CDR2 from the germline V gene are MNHEY and SVGAGI. V was trimmed by 8 bases and J by 4 bases, leaving 12 bases between them. The length of the CDR3 is 13 residues. CDR3 sequence: CASVSEHGNTIYF. CDR3 DNA: TGTGCCAGCGTGTCGGAGCACGGAAACACCATATATTTT.

This clone was observed a single time. The sample contains more than one DNA sequence encoding this CDR3. V is TRBV5-1 and J is TRBJ2-7; D is ambiguous. Trimming cost V 0 bases and J 1 base, with 11 bases left between them. Germline loops: CDR1 SGHRS, CDR2 YFSETQ. The CDR3 totals 15 residues. The CDR3 DNA sequence: TGCGCCAGCAGCTTGGGTGCCGGCGGATCCTACGAGCAGTACTTC. Its translation: CASSLGAGGSYEQYF.

The chain links TRBV4-2 to TRBJ2-1, with 9 positions matching TRBD2. From germline, CDR1 is LGHNA and CDR2 YNFKEQ. The CDR3 is 15 residues long. The trim removed 0 bases at V and 8 bases at J, leaving 5 bases unmatched. CDR3 nucleotides: TGTGCCAGCAGCCAAGAATGGGCTAGCGGGGATGAGCAGTTCTTC. This codes for CASSQEWASGDEQFF.

The rearrangement links TRBV6-5 to TRBJ1-5; D unclear. Deletions cut 5 bases from V and 9 bases from J, with 8 bases between. The CDR3 length is 11 residues. Germline V gene data show CDR1 as MNHEY and CDR2 as SVGAGI. The CDR3 reads CASSDLGPQHF. The CDR3 coding sequence is TGTGCCAGCAGTGATTTGGGGCCCCAGCATTTT.

This chain links TRBV10-1 with TRBJ1-2; D may be TRBD1 (6 bases). The V end lost 6 bases, the J end lost 4 bases, and 12 bases lay between the germline ends. The CDR3 extends over 13 amino acids. Germline loops: CDR1 WNHNN, CDR2 SYGVQD (reference sequence). CDR3 nucleotides: TGCGCCAGCAGCGAACAGGGTTTCTATGGCTACACCTTC. Its protein product is CASSEQGFYGYTF.

V gene TRBV5-1 combines with J gene TRBJ1-2; TRBD1 matches at 7 bases. Germline CDR1 reads SGHRS; CDR2 reads YFSETQ. The CDR3 sequence is 14 residues long. With V trimmed by 4 bases and J by 7 bases, 10 bases remained unmatched. CDR3 in amino acids: CASSLETGRSGYTF. CDR3 in DNA: TGCGCCAGCAGCCTGGAGACAGGGAGAAGTGGCTACACCTTC.

This chain connects TRBV10-3 to TRBJ2-5; the match to TRBD2 covers 10 bases. V lost 5 bases and J lost 5; bases outside the gene matches: 5. Germline V gene sequence: CDR1 ENHRY, CDR2 SYGVKD. The CDR3 has 14 residues. The CDR3, as DNA: TGTGCCATCAGTATAGCGGGGGGCAGCGAGACCCAGTACTTC. Translating it yields CAISIAGGSETQYF.

The chain employs TRBV20-1 and TRBJ1-4; D remains unclear. Germline loops: CDR1 DFQATT, CDR2 SNEGSKA (reference sequence). This CDR3 contains 11 residues. V was trimmed by 2 bases and J by 7 bases, leaving 5 bases between them. CDR3 coding DNA: TGCAGTGCTAGATCAGGTGAAAAACTGTTTTTT. As protein: CSARSGEKLFF.

The chain combines TRBV27 with TRBJ1-1; D might be TRBD1 (5 bases). Trimming removed 3 bases from V and 8 bases from J, with 13 bases in between. Germline assignment: CDR1 MNHEY and CDR2 SMNVEV (reference sequence). This CDR3 region has 13 residues. The CDR3 coding sequence is TGTGCCAGCAGTTTGGAAGGGGACGGGGAAGCTTTCTTT. Its translation is CASSLEGDGEAFF.

The chain links TRBV30 to TRBJ1-5, with TRBD1 matching 10 bases. The J segment lost 7 bases and the V segment lost 1 base, leaving 10 bases of the junction unmatched. The CDR3 contains 16 residues. The germline V gene encodes CDR1 GTSNPN and CDR2 SVGIG (reference sequence). The CDR3 sequence is CAWSGDRTGGRQPQHF. DNA for the CDR3: TGTGCCTGGAGTGGGGATAGGACAGGGGGGCGGCAGCCCCAGCATTTT.

This rearrangement joins TRBV6-6 to TRBJ2-5; TRBD1 aligns across 9 bases. Looked up from germline, CDR1 is MNHNY and CDR2 is SVGAGI (reference sequence). V dropped 5 bases and J dropped 4; count of bases not matched to a gene: 2. The CDR3 consists of 13 residues. In nucleotides, the CDR3 is TGTGCCAGCAGTCGACAGGGGGGAGAGACCCAGTACTTC. Encoded protein: CASSRQGGETQYF.